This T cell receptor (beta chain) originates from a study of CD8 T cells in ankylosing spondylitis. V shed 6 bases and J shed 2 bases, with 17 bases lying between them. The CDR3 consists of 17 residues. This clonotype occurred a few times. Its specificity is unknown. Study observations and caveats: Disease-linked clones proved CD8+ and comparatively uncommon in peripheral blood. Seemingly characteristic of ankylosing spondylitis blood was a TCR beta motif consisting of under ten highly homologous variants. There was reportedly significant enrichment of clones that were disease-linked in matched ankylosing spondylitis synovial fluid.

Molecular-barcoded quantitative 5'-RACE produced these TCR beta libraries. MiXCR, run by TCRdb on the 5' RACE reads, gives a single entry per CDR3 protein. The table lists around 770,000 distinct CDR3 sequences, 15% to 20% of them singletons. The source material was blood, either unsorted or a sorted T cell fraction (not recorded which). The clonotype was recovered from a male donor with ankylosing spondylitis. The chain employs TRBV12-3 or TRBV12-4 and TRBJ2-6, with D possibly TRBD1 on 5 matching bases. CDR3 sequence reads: CASRLRQNRPGANVLTF. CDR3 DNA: TGTGCCAGCAGGCTGAGACAGAATCGACCTGGGGCCAACGTCCTGACTTTC.